This T cell receptor (beta chain) was retrieved from a study of T cell responses to AZD1222 COVID-19 vaccine. The study's findings and limits: Spike-wide vaccine-associated CD4 TCRs dominated at 160-218 and 743-854. Females outnumbered males among donors, who were mostly white British; clonal diversity was possibly underestimated.

This clone was seen a few times. Its cognate antigen is unknown. Looked up from germline, CDR1 is LNHDA and CDR2 is SQIVND (reference sequence). With 5 bases clipped from V and 0 bases from J, the junction kept 10 bases outside the gene matches. The CDR3 length is 17 residues. The assay was immunoSEQ multiplex PCR, and TCRdb's table has in-frame clones only and misses some. This table has roughly 200,000 clones, roughly 91% appearing once. Sequencing was performed on peripheral blood, taken 28 days after the second dose of the MenACWY control vaccine. The TCR sequence derives from an adult who received the MenACWY meningococcal vaccine as a control. V is TRBV19 and J is TRBJ1-3; 7 bases are shared with TRBD1. The DNA of the CDR3 is TGTGCCAGTAGTTTTAGTAGGGGGCTTATCTCTGGAAACACCATATATTTT. This gives the protein CASSFSRGLISGNTIYF.